Each of the 13 T cell receptor beta chains below was sequenced from the same sample in a study of blood T cells in healthy people across ages. Together with a sample-barcoded 5' primer, a J-beta primer mix was included in a second PCR lasting about 7 to 11 cycles. TCRdb redid the calling of the 5' RACE reads with MiXCR, one entry per CDR3 protein. Of some 750,000 distinct CDR3 sequences listed, over 20% are singletons. The sample comprised blood. The source of these receptors is a man between 65 and 85 years old in good health.

This clonotype was observed a handful of times. The chain's CDR3 is CSAISGTGDETQYF. CDR3 coding DNA: TGCAGTGCTATTTCCGGGACAGGGGATGAGACCCAGTACTTC. V and J are TRBV20-1 and TRBJ2-5; 10 bases align to TRBD1. V trimming: 4 bases; J trimming: 5 bases; junction bases outside the gene matches: 7. CDR3 length equals 14 residues. The germline gives CDR1 DFQATT, CDR2 SNEGSKA (reference sequence).

The genes are TRBV12-3 or TRBV12-4 and TRBJ2-7, with 7 bases identical to TRBD2. This CDR3 spans 15 amino acids. V shed 6 bases, J shed 0 bases, and the junction held 8 bases outside the gene matches. DNA for the CDR3: TGTGCCAGCAGCCGACCTAGCGGTAGCTCCTACGAGCAGTACTTC. Its protein is CASSRPSGSSYEQYF.

This chain connects TRBV24-1 to TRBJ2-3; possible D gene TRBD2, 5 bases. V was cut by 9 bases and J by 5 bases, with 17 bases left in between. From germline, CDR1 is KGHDR and CDR2 SFDVKD. The CDR3 totals 14 residues. Written as DNA, the CDR3 is TGTGCCACCGGTCGGACCGGGGTTGGAGATACGCAGTATTTT. Amino acids: CATGRTGVGDTQYF.

A few counts support this clonotype. V is TRBV11-2 and J is TRBJ2-1; D may be TRBD1 or TRBD2 (5 bases each). Germline V lookup: CDR1 SGHAT, CDR2 FQNNGV. CDR3 size: 17 residues. Trimming removed 1 base at V and 8 bases at J, with 21 bases between. CDR3 nucleotides: TGTGCCAGCAGCTTAGGGGACCAGACGGCTATATACTATGAGCAGTTCTTC. Translated: CASSLGDQTAIYYEQFF.

This clonotype showed up just once. The chain combines TRBV12-3 or TRBV12-4 with TRBJ1-1; D may be TRBD1 (6 bases). The CDR3 extends over 15 amino acids. Deletions cut 6 bases from V and 4 bases from J, with 18 bases between. The DNA of the CDR3 is TGTGCCAGCAGCTATGGGTGGAGGGGGGGCACTGAAGCTTTCTTT. Protein: CASSYGWRGGTEAFF.

This clonotype was seen a handful of times. This chain uses TRBV5-5 with TRBJ1-6; D might be TRBD1 (6 bases). Germline CDR1 SGHKS, CDR2 YYEKEE (reference sequence). Trimming pared 0 bases from V and 6 bases from J, leaving 10 bases between. This CDR3 contains 15 residues. The CDR3 region is CASSLGPGVNSPLHF. In DNA form, the CDR3 reads TGTGCCAGCAGCTTGGGGCCAGGGGTTAATTCACCCCTCCACTTT.

This clonotype has just a few counts. The rearrangement uses TRBV2 and TRBJ2-3, with TRBD1 as a possible D gene (6 bases). Germline-derived CDR1 and CDR2 are SNHLY and FYNNEI. The CDR3 extends over 16 amino acids. Trimming took off 6 bases at V and 2 bases at J, with 18 bases between the two ends. For the CDR3, the DNA is TGTGCCAGCAGACGGGACACCGCGCCACCCACAGATACGCAGTATTTT. Its translation is CASRRDTAPPTDTQYF.

This rearrangement joins TRBV4-3 to TRBJ2-1; TRBD2 aligns across 7 bases. The CDR3 spans 17 residues. J lost 6 bases, V lost 0 bases, and 11 bases had no gene match. CDR1 and CDR2 (germline): LGHNA, YSLEER. CDR3 protein: CASSQDMASGWGNEQFF. In DNA form, the CDR3 reads TGCGCCAGCAGCCAAGATATGGCTAGCGGTTGGGGCAATGAGCAGTTCTTC.

Regarding this clonotype: One end of the junction fails to match germline, which may point to a read error. The CDR3 region is CSATGLAAYNERFF. The CDR3 bases are TGCAGTGCCACGGGACTAGCAGCCTACAATGAGCGGTTCTTC. The chain links TRBV20-1 to TRBJ2-1, with 9 nucleotides matching TRBD2. Germline CDR1 reads DFQATT; CDR2 reads SNEGSKA (reference sequence). This CDR3 comprises 14 residues.

The table lists this clonotype with a few counts. V gene TRBV7-6 combines with J gene TRBJ1-6; a possible D gene is TRBD1 (6 bases). The CDR3 is made up of 15 amino acids. Trimming took off 3 bases at V and 7 bases at J, with 13 bases between the two ends. CDR1 and CDR2 from the germline V gene are SGHVS and FNYEAQ. The CDR3 sequence: CASSLQTGANSPLHF. Written as DNA, the CDR3 is TGTGCCAGCAGCTTGCAGACAGGAGCCAATTCACCCCTCCACTTT. Full variable domain (missing parts from reference TRBV7-6 and TRBJ1-6): GAGVSQSPRYKVTKRGQDVALRCDPISGHVSLYWYRQALGQGPEFLTYFNYEAQQDKSGLPNDRFSAERPEGSISTLTIQRTEQRDSAMYRCASSLQTGANSPLHFGNGTRLTVT.

This chain links TRBV28 with TRBJ2-7, with D tentatively TRBD1 (5 bases). The germline CDR1 and CDR2 sequences are MDHEN and SYDVKM. V lost 6 bases to trimming and J lost 6 bases, with 15 bases between them. The CDR3 spans 13 residues. CDR3 in amino acids: CASRSQGILEQYF. The CDR3 DNA reads as TGTGCCAGCAGGTCCCAGGGTATCCTCGAGCAGTACTTC.

There are a few counts of this clonotype. The gene calls are TRBV5-1 and TRBJ2-5; 7 nucleotides align to TRBD2. TRBJ2-7 matches the DNA end more closely, so the J call is doubtful. Per germline, CDR1 SGHRS and CDR2 YFSETQ. The length of the CDR3 is 15 residues. DNA of the CDR3: TGCGCCAGCAGCGATACCGGGACTACCTCCTACGAGCAGTACTTC. Its translation is CASSDTGTTSYEQYF.

A few counts support this clonotype. CDR3 nucleotide sequence: TGCGCCAGCAGCTTGGCCGCAGGGAATTCCGGCGAGCAGTACGTC. This encodes CASSLAAGNSGEQYV. The chain combines TRBV5-1 with TRBJ2-7; a weak D match, TRBD1 (5 bases). Germline CDR1 and CDR2: SGHRS and YFSETQ. The CDR3 is 15 amino acids. V lost 0 bases and J lost 6, with 16 bases in between.